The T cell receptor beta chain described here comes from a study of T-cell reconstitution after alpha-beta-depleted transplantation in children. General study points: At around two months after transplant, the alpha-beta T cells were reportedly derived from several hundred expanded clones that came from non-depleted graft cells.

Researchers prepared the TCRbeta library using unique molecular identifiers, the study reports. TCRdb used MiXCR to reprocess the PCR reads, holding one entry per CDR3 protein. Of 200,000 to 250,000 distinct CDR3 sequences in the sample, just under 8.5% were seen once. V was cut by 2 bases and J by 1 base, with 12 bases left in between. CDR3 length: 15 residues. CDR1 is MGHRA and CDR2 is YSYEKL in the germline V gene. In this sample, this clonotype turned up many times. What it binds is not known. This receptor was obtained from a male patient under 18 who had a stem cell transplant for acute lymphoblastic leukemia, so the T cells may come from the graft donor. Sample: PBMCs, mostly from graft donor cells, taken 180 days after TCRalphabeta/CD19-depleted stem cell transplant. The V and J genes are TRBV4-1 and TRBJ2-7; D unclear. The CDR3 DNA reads TGCGCCAGCAGCCAAAGAAGGGTAACTTCCTACGAGCAGTACTTC. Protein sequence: CASSQRRVTSYEQYF.